This TCR beta chain was profiled in a study of neurological immune-mediated disorders (dated by TCRdb to between 2018 and 2020). Study-wide context: Among the roughly 35 multiple sclerosis patients, some 31 had relapsing-remitting MS and 3 had secondary progressive MS. Peripheral blood TCR-beta repertoires from patients with HTLV-I-associated myelopathy (HAM/TSP), patients with multiple sclerosis, and healthy controls were compared in the study using UMI-based sequencing. Alongside PBMC samples, the set of some 97 TCR-beta libraries contained longitudinal samples, technical triplicates, and paired CD4+ and CD8+ T-cell subsets that had been sorted. Of the approximately 66 subjects in the cohort, about 14 were HAM/TSP patients, about 34 were multiple sclerosis patients, and approximately 20 were healthy controls.

Summary of the overall study and its limitations: In a phylogenetic analysis, the repertoires of 18 out of 34 MS patients fell into a single cluster of related CDR3 sequences, pointing to a possible signature at the repertoire level. No clinical or MRI features were associated with the MS cluster, and the authors said that larger cohorts are needed. Across subjects, expanded clones never shared an identical CDR3 amino acid sequence, which suggests that the TCR-beta repertoires in every group were private. The highest TCR clonal expansion was observed in HAM/TSP patients, whereas the lowest was observed in MS patients, even when compared with healthy controls.

cDNA was synthesized by template-switch 5'RACE using a primer with a 10-nucleotide random unique molecular identifier that tagged each TCR transcript. Every sequencing run covered 15-18 subjects and yielded more than 160 million TCR-beta sequences. The RNeasy kit was used to extract total RNA. TCR-beta VDJ regions were amplified with primers for the TCR constant region and the 5'RACE anchor, using the KAPA Real-time Library Amplification kit. Sample indexes and Illumina adaptors were added in a first PCR, after which library yield was increased in a second PCR. After Ampure bead purification, the TCR product of roughly 650 bp was size-selected on a 2% E-gel SizeSelection system. Before pooling, library quality was checked on a Bioanalyzer, concentration was measured with Qubit, and libraries were quantified with the Kapa Library Quantification kit. An Illumina HiSeq 2500 sequenced the libraries paired-end 2 x 150 bp. To increase sequence diversity, about 25-30% phiX was spiked into each library pool. The study's own analysis went as follows. Quality-filtered reads were processed with the UMI-based MiGEC pipeline, and over 85% of raw TCR sequences were removed by the MiGEC pipeline during error correction. VDJ genes were aligned to IMGT germline references, and clonotypes were defined by unique CDR3 amino acid sequence plus V-J genes. VDJtools evaluated clonal expansion, Shannon diversity and CDR3 relatedness (CalcPairwiseDistances, ClusterSamples); CLCbio workbench built phylogenetic trees. A clone was classed as expanded if it had 8 or more unique UMIs, a cutoff based on coefficient-of-variation modelling across technical triplicates. Using fastp at Q25 and MiXCR, TCRdb reprocessed the public reads and kept productive beta chains. Each entry is one CDR3 protein sequence, shown with its most common DNA and genes. These V and J calls rely on TCRdb rather than the paper's analysis. The sample contains just over 20,000 distinct CDR3 sequences, 17% of them found a single time. The top ten constitute roughly 7% of the sample.

In the germline V gene, CDR1 corresponds to MNHNS and CDR2 to SASEGT. Unmatched junction bases come to 8, with V trimmed by 7 bases and J by 0 bases. Taken from cysteine to phenylalanine, the CDR3 has 15 residues. Only the CDR3 portion is preserved as DNA: 45 bases, with reading frame beginning at the first base. For the sorted-subset TCR libraries, the starting material was 1 million sorted CD4+ or CD8+ T cells. The multiple sclerosis patients were enrolled in a US clinical protocol that evaluated disease progression with magnetic resonance imaging. PBMCs were separated from peripheral blood using Ficoll-Hypaque density gradient centrifugation and then cryopreserved in liquid nitrogen. The study also sequenced paired sorted CD4+ and CD8+ subsets from healthy controls, HAM/TSP patients and MS patients. This clonotype was counted ten times or more. The antigen it recognizes is unknown. No qualities accompany the bases; no much larger clone lies one base away.

The chain is encoded by TRBV6-1 joined to TRBJ2-5, with 7 bases in between that match TRBD2. Sequenced material: CD8+ T cells from blood. This sequence originates from a woman younger than 35 with multiple sclerosis. CDR3 protein: CASNPRLANQETQYF. The DNA is as follows: TGTGCCAGCAACCCAAGACTAGCAAACCAAGAGACCCAGTACTTC.